This TCR beta chain was documented in a study of technical replicates of blood from a few donors. Clones were read by immunoSEQ multiplex PCR, and TCRdb kept only the in-frame ones, dropping some. The sample holds around 80,000 clones, 95% to 98% seen once. The CDR3 covers 13 residues. The germline CDR1 and CDR2 sequences are MGHDK and SYGVNS. V lost 5 bases and J 1 base, leaving 3 bases between the germline ends. The sequence was obtained from a human donor in good health. What was sequenced was T cells isolated from PBMCs. The chain has TRBV25-1 and TRBJ2-6; D unclear. The CDR3 protein is CASSSSGANVLTF. Here the CDR3 DNA reads TGTGCCAGCAGTTCATCTGGGGCCAACGTCCTGACTTTC.